Listed below are T cell receptor beta chains from one sample, sequenced in a study of high-grade serous ovarian cancer treatment subgroups. The repertoire was sequenced with immunoSEQ multiplex PCR; TCRdb's copy has only in-frame clones and lacks some. The table records some 15,000 clones, roughly nine tenths of them present only once. Sample: tumor tissue. Every receptor here comes from a human donor with high-grade serous ovarian cancer. CDR3s include the opening cysteine and the closing phenylalanine or tryptophan. A D gene is named only where the DNA matches it firmly. Some rows have no size entry. The others give once, few or many, or a class for an expanded clone.

v_gene,abundance,j_gene,d_gene,CDR3aa
TRBV7-8,few,TRBJ2-7,NA,CASSLAMSKQYF
TRBV9,once,TRBJ2-2,NA,CASSARLAGELFF
TRBV5-5,NA,TRBJ1-6,NA,CASSSMDRPPLHF
TRBV6-6,NA,TRBJ2-3,NA,CASSFSTDTQYF
TRBV4-1,few,TRBJ1-4,TRBD1,CASSQEGTGFGEKLFF
TRBV29-1,NA,TRBJ2-7,NA,CSVLAGAAYEQYF
TRBV2,NA,TRBJ2-7,NA,CASIGGLTYEQYF
TRBV6-5,NA,TRBJ1-1,NA,CASSYYLNTEAFF
TRBV25-1,NA,TRBJ1-1,NA,CASSSHYNTEAFF
TRBV6-1,few,TRBJ2-3,NA,CASSGIPWDTQYF
TRBV28,NA,TRBJ1-4,TRBD1,CASTQTGVVEKLFF
TRBV2,NA,TRBJ1-1,TRBD1,CASSGGWGQGAVGAFF
TRBV9,NA,TRBJ2-5,NA,CASSVGGGKGNQETQYF
TRBV5-1,once,TRBJ1-6,NA,CASSSGQHNSPLHF
TRBV4-3,NA,TRBJ2-5,TRBD1,CASSQDQGAWETQYF
TRBV11-2,NA,TRBJ2-7,TRBD1,CASSLLDRGIDEQYF
TRBV18,NA,TRBJ1-1,NA,CASSQGQNTEAFF
TRBV5-1,NA,TRBJ2-7,NA,CASSSDPSYEQYF
TRBV29-1,NA,TRBJ2-3,NA,CSVEATGLKDTQYF
TRBV6-5,NA,TRBJ1-6,NA,CASSYAGTSPLHF
TRBV11-3,NA,TRBJ2-3,NA,CASSLAAHTDTQYF
TRBV5-8,NA,TRBJ1-6,NA,CASSFDSLYNSPLHF
TRBV5-1,once,TRBJ2-7,TRBD2,CASSLLTSSPYEQYF
TRBV5-1,NA,TRBJ1-2,NA,CASSLGVGVANYGYTF
TRBV7-8,once,TRBJ2-5,TRBD1,CASSLRKWDRLEETQYF
TRBV6-4,once,TRBJ2-3,NA,CASSVNTVTDTQYF
TRBV25-1,NA,TRBJ1-6,NA,CASSEYISGSPLHF
TRBV5-1,few,TRBJ1-1,NA,CASSLDRPNTEAFF
TRBV7-9,NA,TRBJ1-4,TRBD1,CASSRPGTGVGTNEKLFF
TRBV6-6,NA,TRBJ1-1,NA,CASSYSQGTLNTEAFF
TRBV6-5,NA,TRBJ1-2,NA,CASSYSKWATVYGYTF
TRBV28,once,TRBJ2-6,NA,CASSTSSGANVLTF
TRBV6-5,NA,TRBJ1-2,NA,CASSYRRGGYGYTF
TRBV7-8,NA,TRBJ2-3,NA,CASALRDGDRDTQYF
TRBV7-8,NA,TRBJ1-5,NA,CASSLVWASNQPQHF
TRBV27,NA,TRBJ2-3,TRBD2,CASSPLGRGGRDTQYF
TRBV7-9,NA,TRBJ2-1,NA,CASSRREEGNEQFF
TRBV5-1,NA,TRBJ2-2,NA,CASSGGSNTGELFF
TRBV11-2,once,TRBJ2-1,NA,CASSFVVGEEQFF
TRBV6-5,NA,TRBJ2-7,NA,CATQGEGYEQYF
TRBV5-1,once,TRBJ2-5,TRBD1,CASSWTGRGQETQYF
TRBV5-6,NA,TRBJ2-2,NA,CASSLETGRTGELFF
TRBV7-6,NA,TRBJ2-2,TRBD2,CASSLVVAGRTGELFF
TRBV2,NA,TRBJ2-2,NA,CASSSDSNTGELFF
TRBV18,NA,TRBJ2-6,NA,CASSPVAFSGANVLTF
TRBV19,once,TRBJ2-7,NA,CASSNRNPPYEQYF
TRBV5-6,NA,TRBJ1-3,NA,CASSLLQASGGNTIYF
TRBV6-5,NA,TRBJ1-5,TRBD1,CASRRTGYNQPQHF
TRBV15,few,TRBJ1-1,TRBD1,CATSRGDRWSTEAFF
TRBV7-8,NA,TRBJ1-6,NA,CASSSTSAGSSPLHF
TRBV28,NA,TRBJ1-2,TRBD1,CASSLTGQGTYGYTF
TRBV7-6,once,TRBJ2-3,NA,CASSLLVNTDTQYF
TRBV5-1,NA,TRBJ2-2,NA,CASSPFAGQNTGELFF
TRBV5-4,NA,TRBJ2-3,NA,CASSFGDTQYF
TRBV15,NA,TRBJ1-5,TRBD1,CATSRGGQGHQPQHF